One T cell receptor (beta chain) is described in this entry. TCRdb's copy holds only in-frame clones and misses some; the assay was immunoSEQ multiplex PCR. The sample yields about 1.1 million clones, roughly 74% seen once. This entry is derived from a study of shared clonotypes between healthy human individuals. Both subsets, CD45RA+ naive and CD45RA-negative memory, were split from the CD4+ cells. CDR1 is SGHTA, CDR2 FQGNSA, per germline. This CDR3 has 15 amino acids. V was pared by 3 bases and J by 4 bases, with 3 bases of the junction left unmatched. This sequence was found in a man between 18 and 35 years old in good health. Some clones in this sample may be carry-over from other donors' samples. The rearrangement joins TRBV7-2 to TRBJ2-2, with TRBD2 identical over 9 bases. Sequencing was carried out using memory CD4+ T cells from PBMCs. Sample subset: CD45RA-negative fraction. In nucleotides, the CDR3 is TGTGCCAGCAGCTTCGCGGGAGGGCGCACCGGGGAGCTGTTTTTT. This gives the protein CASSFAGGRTGELFF.